The 21 T cell receptor beta chains below all came from one sample that was sequenced in a study of vaccination effects on CD4 cells after COVID-19. Generated by immunoSEQ multiplex PCR, the TCRdb table keeps only in-frame clones and is missing some. The sample holds tens of thousands of clones, 82% seen once. No antigens are known for them. In the ViraFEST assay, antigen-specific CD4+ clonotypes were identified by expansion after peptide-pool stimulation. It was after approximately 11 days of culture that CD4+ T cells were isolated. Participants got two doses of BNT162b2 or mRNA-1273 vaccine. The input for sequencing was CD4+ T cells from PBMCs cultured with HCoV-NL63 spike peptides, taken after COVID-19 vaccination. The origin of the receptors is a human donor who received a COVID-19 vaccine. Some clones in this sample may be carry-over from other donors' samples.

The chain combines TRBV19 with TRBJ1-5, with D perhaps matching TRBD1 (6 bases). There are 15 residues in the CDR3. With 6 bases removed from V and 6 bases from J, the gap between germline ends came to 18 bases. Germline loops: CDR1 LNHDA, CDR2 SQIVND (reference sequence). The CDR3 DNA follows: TGTGCCAGTAGCCCTCTCACGGGGGCGCGTCAGCCCCAGCATTTT. Translated, it gives CASSPLTGARQPQHF.

The rearrangement links TRBV9 to TRBJ2-5; D unresolved. V lost 0 bases, J lost 5 bases, and 11 bases lay in between. Germline lookup yields CDR1 SGDLS and CDR2 YYNGEE. This CDR3 region has 14 residues. The CDR3 DNA is TGTGCCAGCAGCGTAGCTGGAACCCAGGAGACCCAGTACTTC. It yields the protein CASSVAGTQETQYF.

This sequence joins TRBV7-9 and TRBJ2-5, with TRBD2 matching 14 bases. With 5 bases clipped from V and 7 bases from J, the junction kept 6 bases outside the gene matches. From germline, CDR1 is SEHNR and CDR2 FQNEAQ (reference sequence). The CDR3 has 15 residues. CDR3 protein: CASSPGTSGGGTQYF. The CDR3 nucleotides read TGTGCCAGCAGCCCAGGGACTAGCGGGGGCGGGACCCAGTACTTC. Drawing the rest from reference TRBV7-9 and TRBJ2-5, the complete variable domain is DTGVSQNPRHKITKRGQNVTFRCDPISEHNRLYWYRQTLGQGPEFLTYFQNEAQLEKSRLLSDRFSAERPKGSFSTLEIQRTEQGDSAMYLCASSPGTSGGGTQYFGPGTRLLVL.

The chain carries TRBV29-1 and TRBJ1-4, with TRBD1 as a possible D gene (6 bases). CDR3 length: 13 residues. The germline V gene encodes CDR1 SQVTM and CDR2 ANQGSEA. Trimming shortened V by 3 bases and J by 8 bases, and 13 bases separated the two germline ends. The CDR3 spells CSVDLGGQEKLFF. In nucleotides, the CDR3 is TGCAGCGTTGATTTGGGGGGCCAGGAAAAACTGTTTTTT.

The J gene is TRBJ2-1, the V gene TRBV3-1 (or the pseudogene TRBV3-2); TRBD1 is a possible D gene (6 bases). This CDR3 is built from 12 residues. Trimming stripped 6 bases from V and 9 bases from J, with 12 bases between. Germline assignment: CDR1 LGHDT and CDR2 YNNKEL (reference sequence). The DNA for the CDR3 is TGTGCCAGCAGTTGGACAGCCGGTGAGCAGTTCTTC. This codes for CASSWTAGEQFF.

CDR3 nucleotide sequence: TGTGCCAGCAGTTGGGAAGGGGCGCGAGGGACTGAAGCTTTCTTT. Translating it yields CASSWEGARGTEAFF. The chain couples TRBV6-5 to TRBJ1-1; D perhaps matches TRBD1 (5 bases). The V gene's germline CDR1 is MNHEY and CDR2 SVGAGI. CDR3 length: 15 residues. Between the trimmed V and J ends, which lost 4 bases and 5 bases, there was a span of 17 bases.

The rearrangement joins TRBV3-1 (or the pseudogene TRBV3-2) to TRBJ2-1; D is uncertain. The CDR3 runs to 14 residues. V lost 4 bases and J lost 5, with 12 bases in between. The germline gives CDR1 LGHDT, CDR2 YNNKEL (reference sequence). The CDR3 protein is CASSRETRNNEQFF. The CDR3 nucleotides read TGTGCCAGCAGCCGTGAGACAAGGAACAATGAGCAGTTCTTC.

The CDR3 nucleotides read TGCGCCAGCAGCCAAGTGGTGGTCCCAGCAATTCGCACAGATACGCAGTATTTT. Residues: CASSQVVVPAIRTDTQYF. The chain carries TRBV4-1 and TRBJ2-3; D is uncertain. Germline CDR1 MGHRA, CDR2 YSYEKL. V was pared by 1 base and J by 1 base, with 18 bases between. This CDR3 region has 18 residues.

The rearrangement uses TRBV5-5 and TRBJ1-1; TRBD1 matches 7 bases. V trimming: 4 bases; J trimming: 0 bases; junction bases outside the gene matches: 9. Germline V gene data show CDR1 as SGHKS and CDR2 as YYEKEE (reference sequence). The CDR3 contains 16 residues. The CDR3 loop is CASSRQGFSMNTEAFF. In DNA form, the CDR3 reads TGTGCCAGCAGCCGACAGGGATTCTCCATGAACACTGAAGCTTTCTTT.

The V gene is TRBV5-5, the J gene TRBJ1-2; no clear D. The CDR3 is made up of 14 amino acids. Looked up from germline, CDR1 is SGHKS and CDR2 is YYEKEE (reference sequence). Trimming pared 0 bases from V and 6 bases from J, leaving 12 bases between. The CDR3 protein is CASSLAGEVDGYTF. The CDR3 DNA reads TGTGCCAGCAGCTTGGCTGGGGAGGTGGATGGCTACACCTTC.

With regard to this clone: The junction departs from germline at one end; a sequencing error may be responsible. V gene TRBV18 combines with J gene TRBJ1-2; D gene unclear. Looked up from germline, CDR1 is KGHSH and CDR2 is LQKENI. The length of the CDR3 is 13 residues. The CDR3 sequence is CASSPLPFDGYTF. Here the CDR3 DNA reads TGTGCCAGCTCCCCACTCCCGTTCGATGGCTACACCTTC. The whole variable domain, remainder taken from reference TRBV18 and TRBJ1-2, is NAGVMQNPRHLVRRRGQEARLRCSPMKGHSHVYWYRQLPEEGLKFMVYLQKENIIDESGMPKERFSAEFPKEGPSILRIQQVVRGDSAAYFCASSPLPFDGYTFGSGTRLTVV.

The rearrangement joins TRBV24-1 to TRBJ2-3; no reliable D call. In germline, CDR1 is KGHDR, CDR2 SFDVKD. Trimming removed 9 bases from V and 1 base from J, with 13 bases in between. This CDR3 contains 14 residues. The CDR3 sequence is CATASPRGTDTQYF. The CDR3 coding sequence is TGTGCCACCGCGAGTCCTCGTGGCACAGATACGCAGTATTTT.

The chain is built from TRBV9 and TRBJ1-2; possibly TRBD1 for D (6 bases). Germline V gene data show CDR1 as SGDLS and CDR2 as YYNGEE. Trimming cost V 5 bases and J 0 bases, with 14 bases left between them. CDR3 size: 15 residues. The CDR3 spells CASSPLTGPNYGYTF. The CDR3 bases are TGTGCCAGCAGTCCCCTGACAGGACCTAACTATGGCTACACCTTC. Full variable domain (missing parts from reference TRBV9 and TRBJ1-2): DSGVTQTPKHLITATGQRVTLRCSPRSGDLSVYWYQQSLDQGLQFLIQYYNGEERAKGNILERFSAQQFPDLHSELNLSSLELGDSALYFCASSPLTGPNYGYTFGSGTRLTVV.

The V and J genes are TRBV24-1 and TRBJ1-1; TRBD1 aligns across 8 bases. Germline V gene data show CDR1 as KGHDR and CDR2 as SFDVKD. V dropped 7 bases and J dropped 5; count of bases not matched to a gene: 5. The CDR3 has 13 amino acids. The CDR3 loop reads CATRRQGNTEAFF. The CDR3 DNA follows: TGTGCCACCAGGCGACAGGGGAATACTGAAGCTTTCTTT.

The chain recombines TRBV7-2 with TRBJ2-3; D unclear. V was clipped by 4 bases and J by 5 bases, with 19 bases between them. Germline V gene lookup returns CDR1 SGHTA and CDR2 FQGNSA. The CDR3 sequence is 16 residues long. This CDR3 reads CASSSDRIPGVDTQYF. CDR3 sequence (DNA): TGTGCCAGCAGCTCGGACCGAATACCGGGTGTAGATACGCAGTATTTT.

J is TRBJ1-2 and V is TRBV24-1; 7 bases map to TRBD1. The CDR3 has 13 residues. Germline assignment: CDR1 KGHDR and CDR2 SFDVKD. V shed 4 bases and J 3 bases; nucleotides not matched to a gene: 1. In DNA, the CDR3 is TGTGCCACCAGTGAAGGGACAGACTATGGCTACACCTTC. Translated: CATSEGTDYGYTF.

The chain recombines TRBV19 with TRBJ1-4, with TRBD1 as a possible D gene (5 bases). Germline V gives CDR1 LNHDA, CDR2 SQIVND (reference sequence). CDR3 size: 17 residues. V was shortened by 1 base and J by 2 bases, with 14 bases between the two germline ends. The CDR3 here is CASSIATGRTTNEKLFF. The CDR3 region has the DNA TGTGCCAGTAGTATAGCGACGGGGCGCACTACTAATGAAAAACTGTTTTTT.

V is TRBV2 and J is TRBJ2-1; D tentatively reads TRBD1 or TRBD2 (5 bases each). Between the trimmed V and J ends, which lost 6 bases and 3 bases, there was a span of 15 bases. The CDR3 has 15 residues. Germline loops: CDR1 SNHLY, CDR2 FYNNEI. CDR3 in amino acids: CASRGDRTDYNEQFF. The CDR3 DNA is TGTGCCAGCAGGGGGGATAGGACGGACTACAATGAGCAGTTCTTC.

The rearrangement joins TRBV9 to TRBJ2-6, with a possible D match to TRBD1 (5 bases). Germline V CDR1 and CDR2: SGDLS, YYNGEE. V dropped 3 bases and J dropped 3 bases, with 16 bases sitting between them. The CDR3 is 17 residues long. In DNA form, the CDR3 reads TGTGCCAGCAGCGCCCATTCAGGGTCAGGTGGGGCCAACGTCCTGACTTTC. This sequence encodes CASSAHSGSGGANVLTF. The full variable domain, completed using reference TRBV9 and TRBJ2-6, is DSGVTQTPKHLITATGQRVTLRCSPRSGDLSVYWYQQSLDQGLQFLIQYYNGEERAKGNILERFSAQQFPDLHSELNLSSLELGDSALYFCASSAHSGSGGANVLTFGAGSRLTVL.

The chain joins TRBV3-1 (or the pseudogene TRBV3-2) to TRBJ2-1; 11 bases are shared with TRBD2. V was pared by 5 bases and J by 7 bases, with 4 bases of the junction left unmatched. CDR3 length: 14 residues. Germline V gives CDR1 LGHDT, CDR2 YNNKEL (reference sequence). As DNA, the CDR3 is TGTGCCAGCAGCTTAGCGGGGGGGCGTAATGAGCAGTTCTTC. This sequence encodes CASSLAGGRNEQFF.

This rearrangement joins TRBV19 to TRBJ1-1, with no clear D. V was clipped by 7 bases and J by 8 bases, with 20 bases between them. The CDR3 loop spans 14 amino acids. Per the germline V gene, CDR1 is LNHDA and CDR2 is SQIVND (reference sequence). Written as DNA, the CDR3 is TGTGCCAGTAAACCTAGGACCGGGATGGGAGAAGCTTTCTTT. It yields the protein CASKPRTGMGEAFF. Full variable domain (missing parts from reference TRBV19 and TRBJ1-1): DGGITQSPKYLFRKEGQNVTLSCEQNLNHDAMYWYRQDPGQGLRLIYYSQIVNDFQKGDIAEGYSVSREKKESFPLTVTSAQKNPTAFYLCASKPRTGMGEAFFGQGTRLTVV.